These 32 T cell receptor beta chains originate from one sample sequenced in a study of regulatory T cells in long-lasting Graves disease. Time point meaning: newly diagnosed GD, antithyroid drugs for less than 3 months. After RNA was extracted from PBMCs, the TCR library was made from it. iRepertoire HTBI primers and Arm-PCR of CDR3 regions built TCR beta libraries. MiXCR was run by TCRdb on the multiplex PCR reads, yielding one entry per CDR3 protein. The table records roughly 400,000 distinct CDR3 sequences, around 16% of them present only once. The same sample was also used in a study of T cells in Graves' hyperthyroidism and ophthalmopathy.

This specimen was peripheral blood mononuclear cells (PBMCs), taken at new diagnosis, from a patient treated with antithyroid drugs. These receptors all come from a middle-aged woman with Graves disease.

This clonotype was observed many times. V usage is TRBV6-2 or TRBV6-3 and J usage is TRBJ2-1; 12 bases are shared with TRBD2. Losses at the gene ends were 3 bases for V and 8 bases for J; bases not matched to a gene: 2. Per the germline V gene, CDR1 is MNHEY and CDR2 is SVGEGT. CDR3 length: 14 residues. The CDR3 nucleotides read TGTGCCAGCAGTTATCTAGCGGGAGGGGATGAGCAGTTCTTC. This translates into CASSYLAGGDEQFF.

This sequence joins TRBV6-5 and TRBJ2-1, with D uncertain. This CDR3 is 18 amino acids long. Germline CDR1 and CDR2: MNHEY and SVGAGI. The ends were cut back, 0 bases at V and 5 bases at J, with 20 bases in the middle. The CDR3 sequence is CASSYSPLSAAINNEQFF. CDR3 DNA: TGTGCCAGCAGTTACTCGCCCCTTTCCGCAGCGATCAACAATGAGCAGTTCTTC.

This sequence joins TRBV20-1 and TRBJ2-7; TRBD1 is a possible D gene (6 bases). The CDR3 is made up of 15 amino acids. Looked up from germline, CDR1 is DFQATT and CDR2 is SNEGSKA (reference sequence). The germline V and J ends were trimmed by 5 bases and 4 bases, with 21 bases remaining between them. The CDR3 spells CSAPQRQGRGYEQYF. The CDR3 coding sequence is TGCAGTGCTCCTCAGCGGCAGGGCAGGGGTTACGAGCAGTACTTC.

This clonotype was seen only a few times. A much larger clone differs by one base, so this may be a read error. The gene calls are TRBV28 and TRBJ2-1; 10 nucleotides match TRBD2. CDR1 and CDR2 from the germline V gene are MDHEN and SYDVKM. There are 16 residues in the CDR3. CDR3 sequence reads: CVSRSLAGSSYNEQFF. In nucleotides, the CDR3 is TGTGTCAGCAGATCACTAGCGGGGAGCTCCTACAATGAGCAGTTCTTC.

The sample holds many counts of this clonotype. The chain is built from TRBV9 and TRBJ2-5; TRBD1 is a possible D gene (5 bases). Per germline, CDR1 SGDLS and CDR2 YYNGEE. Between the trimmed V and J ends, which lost 1 base and 2 bases, there was a span of 12 bases. The CDR3 loop spans 15 amino acids. The CDR3 protein is CASSVSQGIQETQYF. The CDR3 DNA follows: TGTGCCAGCAGCGTATCCCAGGGTATACAAGAGACCCAGTACTTC.

This clonotype was recorded at least ten times. V and J are TRBV11-2 and TRBJ2-1; 8 bases match TRBD1. V gave up 9 bases and J gave up 15 bases; unmatched junction bases: 13. The CDR3 is 12 amino acids. Germline V gene data show CDR1 as SGHAT and CDR2 as FQNNGV. Here the CDR3 reads CASTTTGGTPFF. The CDR3 DNA sequence: TGTGCCAGTACGACAACAGGGGGGACCCCGTTCTTC.

This clonotype has ten or more counts. The V call is TRBV11-3, the J call TRBJ2-2, with a weak D call TRBD1 (5 bases). V gave up 1 base and J gave up 2 bases, with 11 bases separating them. Looked up from germline, CDR1 is SGHNT and CDR2 is YENEEA. This CDR3 contains 16 residues. CDR3 amino acids: CASSLASTGNTGELFF. In nucleotides, the CDR3 is TGTGCCAGCAGCTTAGCCTCTACAGGAAACACCGGGGAGCTGTTTTTT.

In its sample, this clonotype was seen many times. The rearrangement links TRBV3-1 to TRBJ2-3; D uncertain. CDR3 length: 12 amino acids. The germline V gene has CDR1 LGHDT and CDR2 YNNKEL (reference sequence). The V gene lost 1 base and the J gene lost 5 bases, with 4 bases spanning the gap. The CDR3 spells CASSQVKDTQYF. For the CDR3, the DNA is TGTGCCAGCAGCCAAGTAAAAGATACGCAGTATTTT.

This clonotype came up many times. V and J are TRBV2 and TRBJ2-3, with 13 bases fitting TRBD2. CDR1 SNHLY and CDR2 FYNNEI come from the germline V gene. Trimming removed 4 bases from V and 2 bases from J; junction bases left unmatched: 12. CDR3 length: 19 amino acids. CDR3 DNA: TGTGCCAGCAGTGTTGGACTAGCGGGAGTCAGCTATTCCACAGATACGCAGTATTTT. As protein: CASSVGLAGVSYSTDTQYF.

At least ten counts were recorded for this clonotype. The V and J genes are TRBV5-1 and TRBJ2-1; 9 bases are a match to TRBD1. The CDR3 extends over 19 amino acids. Germline V lookup: CDR1 SGHRS, CDR2 YFSETQ. Trimming removed 2 bases from V and 5 bases from J; junction bases left unmatched: 17. The CDR3 DNA sequence: TGCGCCAGCAGCTTAGGGACAGGGTCTGCCTCGTCAATTGACAATGAGCAGTTCTTC. Translating gives CASSLGTGSASSIDNEQFF.

This clonotype has ten or more counts. The rearrangement uses TRBV12-3 or TRBV12-4 and TRBJ2-7; TRBD2 matches 12 bases. The CDR3 sequence is 18 residues long. V lost 6 bases to trimming and J lost 0 bases; unmatched junction nucleotides: 12. The CDR3 DNA is TGTGCCAGCAGCCCTTCCCCCTGGACTAGCGGGAACTCCTACGAGCAGTACTTC. Translated: CASSPSPWTSGNSYEQYF.

This clonotype was detected many times. The genes are TRBV28 and TRBJ2-1; D perhaps matches TRBD2 (6 bases). V was cut by 4 bases and J by 4 bases, with 17 bases left in between. Per the germline V gene, CDR1 is MDHEN and CDR2 is SYDVKM. The CDR3 is 16 residues long. The CDR3 bases are TGTGCCAGCAGTTCGTACCCCAGGGAGGCGTACAATGAGCAGTTCTTC. This translates into CASSSYPREAYNEQFF.

The rearrangement joins TRBV5-6 to TRBJ2-1; D perhaps matches TRBD1 (6 bases). The V gene's germline CDR1 is SGHDT and CDR2 YYEEEE. The CDR3 length is 12 residues. Trimming took off 4 bases at V and 9 bases at J, with 11 bases between the two ends. The CDR3 loop reads CASSQRGGEQFF. The CDR3 DNA sequence: TGTGCCAGCAGCCAGCGAGGGGGTGAGCAGTTCTTC.

At least ten counts were recorded for this clonotype. This chain joins TRBV30 and TRBJ2-2; either TRBD1 or TRBD2 may supply D (5 bases each). The CDR3 is 15 amino acids. Trimming pared 1 base from V and 4 bases from J, leaving 13 bases between. Germline CDR1 is GTSNPN and CDR2 is SVGIG (reference sequence). The CDR3 coding sequence is TGTGCCTGGAGTGGTAGCCTGGGACCCACCGGGGAGCTGTTTTTT. It specifies CAWSGSLGPTGELFF.

This clonotype was picked up many times. The chain uses TRBV5-5 and TRBJ1-5; D unresolved. Between the trimmed V and J ends, which lost 2 bases and 0 bases, there was a span of 9 bases. Germline V CDR1 and CDR2: SGHKS, YYEKEE (reference sequence). The CDR3 loop spans 15 amino acids. CDR3 DNA sequence: TGTGCCAGCAGCTTATCCATCTATAGCAATCAGCCCCAGCATTTT. Protein: CASSLSIYSNQPQHF.

Many counts were recorded for this clonotype. This chain uses TRBV6-5 with TRBJ1-1, with a possible D match to TRBD1 (6 bases). This CDR3 region has 15 residues. Germline CDR1 MNHEY, CDR2 SVGAGI. The V gene lost 0 bases and the J gene lost 3 bases, with 11 bases spanning the gap. The CDR3 sequence: CASSYSLGADTEAFF. The DNA of the CDR3 is TGTGCCAGCAGTTACTCGCTGGGGGCGGACACTGAAGCTTTCTTT.

In the case of this clonotype: A much larger clone lies one base from this, so it may be a read error. The chain is built from TRBV20-1 and TRBJ2-3, with unresolved D. The CDR3 runs to 10 residues. V gave up 4 bases and J gave up 10 bases, with 9 bases separating them. Germline V CDR1 and CDR2: DFQATT, SNEGSKA (reference sequence). CDR3 in amino acids: CSAMGMAQYF. In DNA, the CDR3 is TGCAGTGCTATGGGAATGGCGCAGTATTTT.

This clonotype was recorded many times. CDR3 sequence: CASSLGTSGPIMLQETQYF. The CDR3 region has the DNA TGTGCCAGCAGTCTCGGGACTAGCGGCCCCATAATGCTCCAAGAGACCCAGTACTTC. The chain couples TRBV12-3 or TRBV12-4 to TRBJ2-5, with 11 bases identical to TRBD2. This CDR3 is built from 19 residues. V dropped 5 bases and J dropped 1; count of bases not matched to a gene: 15.

This clonotype was picked up many times. The genes are TRBV6-1 and TRBJ1-1; the match to TRBD1 covers 9 bases. The ends lost 4 bases at V and 9 bases at J; junction bases unmatched: 9. Per germline, CDR1 MNHNS and CDR2 SASEGT. This CDR3 has 14 amino acids. DNA for the CDR3: TGTGCCAGCAGTGGGGCTGGGACAGGGCGGAAAGCTTTCTTT. As protein: CASSGAGTGRKAFF.

This clonotype showed up just once. This chain links TRBV11-2 with TRBJ1-2; a weak D match, TRBD1 (6 bases). V lost 5 bases and J lost 1, with 11 bases in between. This CDR3 has 14 amino acids. The germline V gene encodes CDR1 SGHAT and CDR2 FQNNGV. The CDR3 loop is CASSPGTFNYGYTF. CDR3 sequence (DNA): TGTGCCAGCAGCCCCGGGACATTTAACTATGGCTACACCTTC.

This clonotype was recorded many times. The V and J genes are TRBV12-5 and TRBJ2-2; D perhaps matches TRBD2 (6 bases). The germline V gene has CDR1 LGHNT and CDR2 FRNRAP. Trimming left V 5 bases short and J 2 bases short, with 9 bases between. This CDR3 comprises 14 residues. For the CDR3, the DNA is TGTGCTAGTGGTCCGGGACTTAACACCGGGGAGCTGTTTTTT. As protein: CASGPGLNTGELFF.

The CDR3 loop reads CASSLVPGGNEQFF. As DNA, the CDR3 is TGTGCCAGCAGCTTGGTCCCCGGGGGGAATGAGCAGTTCTTC. The V gene is TRBV5-5, the J gene TRBJ2-1; 7 bases fit TRBD2. V lost 0 bases, J lost 7 bases, and 4 bases stayed unmatched. This CDR3 is built from 14 residues. CDR1 and CDR2 (germline): SGHKS, YYEKEE (reference sequence).

The V and J genes are TRBV5-1 and TRBJ1-2, with 8 bases identical to TRBD1. V lost 3 bases to trimming and J lost 6 bases; unmatched junction nucleotides: 4. CDR3 length: 13 residues. Per the germline V gene, CDR1 is SGHRS and CDR2 is YFSETQ. In DNA form, the CDR3 reads TGCGCCAGCAGCTCGGACAGGGAGGATGGCTACACCTTC. Translated, it gives CASSSDREDGYTF.

This clonotype was seen ten or more times. The V and J genes are TRBV6-1 and TRBJ2-7; 10 bases agree with TRBD1. Germline CDR1 is MNHNS and CDR2 is SASEGT. This CDR3 has 14 amino acids. V shed 6 bases and J 7 bases; nucleotides not matched to a gene: 9. CDR3: CASSTGQGIMEQYF. The CDR3 bases are TGTGCCAGCAGCACGGGACAGGGGATAATGGAGCAGTACTTC.

The gene calls are TRBV24-1 and TRBJ2-5; 7 positions agree with TRBD2. Germline-derived CDR1 and CDR2 are KGHDR and SFDVKD. This CDR3 comprises 15 residues. The V segment lost 4 bases and the J segment 5 bases; nucleotides outside the gene matches: 9. The CDR3 protein is CATSDQLAHTETQYF. CDR3 nucleotides: TGTGCCACCAGTGACCAACTAGCGCACACGGAGACCCAGTACTTC.

This chain joins TRBV13 and TRBJ1-3, with D possibly TRBD1 on 6 matching bases. CDR3 length: 16 residues. Germline-derived CDR1 and CDR2 are PRHDT and FYEKMQ (reference sequence). V lost 6 bases to trimming and J lost 0 bases, with 15 bases between them. The CDR3 spells CASRYYRDISGNTIYF. In DNA form, the CDR3 reads TGTGCCAGCAGATATTACCGGGACATCTCTGGAAACACCATATATTTT.

V and J are TRBV28 and TRBJ1-5; D uncertain. CDR1 and CDR2 (germline): MDHEN, SYDVKM. The V and J ends lost 6 bases and 4 bases respectively, with 7 bases between them. The CDR3 is 12 amino acids. The CDR3 spells CASRGSNQPQHF. The DNA for the CDR3 is TGTGCCAGCAGGGGCAGTAATCAGCCCCAGCATTTT.

V is TRBV18 and J is TRBJ1-4, with D maybe TRBD1 (6 bases). Trimming took 2 bases from V and 4 from J, leaving 11 bases between them. This CDR3 spans 15 amino acids. Germline V gene data show CDR1 as KGHSH and CDR2 as LQKENI. The CDR3: CASSPTGRDNEKLFF. CDR3 nucleotides: TGTGCCAGCTCACCAACAGGGCGGGATAATGAAAAACTGTTTTTT.

This clonotype was recorded at least ten times. The CDR3 loop reads CASSPLTGGGYGYTF. Written as DNA, the CDR3 is TGTGCCAGCAGTCCCCTGACAGGGGGCGGCTATGGCTACACCTTC. The chain joins TRBV28 to TRBJ1-2; 10 nucleotides agree with TRBD1. Trimming at V came to 5 bases and at J to 4 bases, leaving 7 bases not matched to a gene. The CDR3 is 15 residues long. Germline values: CDR1 MDHEN, CDR2 SYDVKM.

This clonotype was observed at least ten times. The gene calls are TRBV28 and TRBJ2-2; possible D gene TRBD1, 6 bases. V was cut by 6 bases and J by 4 bases, with 18 bases left in between. The germline CDR1 and CDR2 sequences are MDHEN and SYDVKM. The CDR3 runs to 16 residues. CDR3 sequence: CASSRYQGYGTGELFF. DNA for the CDR3: TGTGCCAGCAGCCGTTATCAGGGGTACGGCACCGGGGAGCTGTTTTTT.

This clonotype showed up many times. V usage is TRBV12-3 or TRBV12-4 and J usage is TRBJ2-2, with D unclear. Trimming took off 1 base at V and 4 bases at J, with 7 bases between the two ends. The CDR3 runs 14 residues. The CDR3 region is CASSLDGGTGELFF. For the CDR3, the DNA is TGTGCCAGCAGTTTAGACGGTGGCACCGGGGAGCTGTTTTTT.

This clonotype was seen repeatedly, ten times or more. The V and J genes are TRBV6-1 and TRBJ1-2; 7 nucleotides line up with TRBD1. CDR1 is MNHNS, CDR2 SASEGT, per germline. This CDR3 comprises 15 residues. V gave up 6 bases and J gave up 4 bases; unmatched junction bases: 11. CDR3 sequence: CASRGWDRVFYGYTF. CDR3 nucleotide sequence: TGTGCCAGCAGGGGCTGGGACAGAGTTTTCTATGGCTACACCTTC.